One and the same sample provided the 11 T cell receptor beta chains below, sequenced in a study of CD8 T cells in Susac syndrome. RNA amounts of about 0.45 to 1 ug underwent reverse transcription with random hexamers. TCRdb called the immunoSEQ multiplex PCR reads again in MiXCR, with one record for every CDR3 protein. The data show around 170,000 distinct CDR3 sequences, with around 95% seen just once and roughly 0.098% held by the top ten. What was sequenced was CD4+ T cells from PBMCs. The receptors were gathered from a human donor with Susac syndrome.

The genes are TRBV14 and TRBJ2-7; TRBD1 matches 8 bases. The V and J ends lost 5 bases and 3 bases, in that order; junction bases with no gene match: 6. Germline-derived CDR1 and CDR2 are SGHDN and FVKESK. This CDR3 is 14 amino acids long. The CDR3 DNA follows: TGTGCCAGCAGCAGATACAGGGGGAGCTACGAGCAGTACTTC. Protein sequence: CASSRYRGSYEQYF.

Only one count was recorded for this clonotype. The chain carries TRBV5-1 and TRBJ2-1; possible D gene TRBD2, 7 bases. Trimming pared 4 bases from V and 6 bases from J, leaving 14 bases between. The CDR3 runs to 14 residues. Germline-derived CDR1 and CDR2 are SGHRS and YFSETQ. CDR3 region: CASSGQTSSNEQFF. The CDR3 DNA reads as TGCGCCAGCAGCGGACAGACTAGCAGCAATGAGCAGTTCTTC.

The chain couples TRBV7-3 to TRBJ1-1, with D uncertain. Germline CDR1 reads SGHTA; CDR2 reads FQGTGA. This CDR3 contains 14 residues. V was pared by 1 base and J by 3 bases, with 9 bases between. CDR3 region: CASSLIGSDTEAFF. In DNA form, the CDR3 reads TGTGCCAGCAGCTTAATAGGGAGCGACACTGAAGCTTTCTTT. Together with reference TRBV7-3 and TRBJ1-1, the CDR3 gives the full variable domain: GAGVSQTPSNKVTEKGKYVELRCDPISGHTALYWYRQSLGQGPEFLIYFQGTGAADDSGLPNDRFFAVRPEGSVSTLKIQRTERGDSAVYLCASSLIGSDTEAFFGQGTRLTVV.

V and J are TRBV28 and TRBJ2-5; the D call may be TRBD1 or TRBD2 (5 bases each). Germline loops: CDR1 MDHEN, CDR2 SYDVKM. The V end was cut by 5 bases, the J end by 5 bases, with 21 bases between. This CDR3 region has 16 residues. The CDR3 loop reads CASSGGQVMQLETQYF. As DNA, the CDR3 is TGTGCCAGCAGTGGGGGTCAGGTCATGCAGTTGGAGACCCAGTACTTC. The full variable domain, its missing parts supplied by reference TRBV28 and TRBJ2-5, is DVKVTQSSRYLVKRTGEKVFLECVQDMDHENMFWYRQDPGLGLRLIYFSYDVKMKEKGDIPEGYSVSREKKERFSLILESASTNQTSMYLCASSGGQVMQLETQYFGPGTRLLVL.

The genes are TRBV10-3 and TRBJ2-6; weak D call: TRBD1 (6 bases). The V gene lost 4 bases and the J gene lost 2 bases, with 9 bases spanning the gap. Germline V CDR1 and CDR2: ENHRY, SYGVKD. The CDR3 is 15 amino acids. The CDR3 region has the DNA TGTGCCATCAGTGGGACAGCTCCTGGGGCCAACGTCCTGACTTTC. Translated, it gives CAISGTAPGANVLTF.

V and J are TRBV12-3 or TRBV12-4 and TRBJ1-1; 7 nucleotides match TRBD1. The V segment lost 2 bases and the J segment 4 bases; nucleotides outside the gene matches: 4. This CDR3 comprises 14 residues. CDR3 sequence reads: CASSLLSGGTEAFF. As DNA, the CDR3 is TGTGCCAGCAGTTTACTCTCAGGGGGCACTGAAGCTTTCTTT.

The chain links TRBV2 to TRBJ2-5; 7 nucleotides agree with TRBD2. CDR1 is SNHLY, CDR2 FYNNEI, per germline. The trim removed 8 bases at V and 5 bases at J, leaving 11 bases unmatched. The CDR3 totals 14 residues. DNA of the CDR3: TGTGCCAGCCAGCGGGGACTACGTTCGGAGACCCAGTACTTC. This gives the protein CASQRGLRSETQYF.

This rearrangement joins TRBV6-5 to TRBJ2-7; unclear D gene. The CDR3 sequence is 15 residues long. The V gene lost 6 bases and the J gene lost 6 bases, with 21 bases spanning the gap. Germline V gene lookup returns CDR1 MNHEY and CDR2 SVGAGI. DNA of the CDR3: TGTGCCAGCAGCCCCCCGGCGAGGACCGCCCCCGAGCAGTACTTC. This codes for CASSPPARTAPEQYF.

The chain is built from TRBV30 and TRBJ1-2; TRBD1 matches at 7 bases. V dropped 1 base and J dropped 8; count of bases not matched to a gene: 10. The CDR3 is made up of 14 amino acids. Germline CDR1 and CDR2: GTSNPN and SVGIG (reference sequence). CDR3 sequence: CAWSATGEGGGYTF. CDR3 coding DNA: TGTGCCTGGAGTGCCACAGGGGAAGGTGGAGGCTACACCTTC.

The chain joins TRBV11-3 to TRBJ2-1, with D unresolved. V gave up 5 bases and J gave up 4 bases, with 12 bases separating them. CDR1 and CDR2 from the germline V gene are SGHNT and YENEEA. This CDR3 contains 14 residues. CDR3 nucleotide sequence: TGTGCCAGCAGCCCCGTGTCCGGATACAATGAGCAGTTCTTC. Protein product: CASSPVSGYNEQFF.

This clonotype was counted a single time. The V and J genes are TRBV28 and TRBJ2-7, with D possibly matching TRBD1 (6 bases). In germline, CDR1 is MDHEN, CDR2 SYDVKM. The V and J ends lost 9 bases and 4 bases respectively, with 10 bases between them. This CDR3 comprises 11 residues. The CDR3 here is CASTGFYEQYF. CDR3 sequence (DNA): TGTGCCAGTACAGGGTTTTACGAGCAGTACTTC.